Below, 28 T cell receptor beta chains from the same sample are listed, as sequenced in a study of regulatory T cells in long-lasting Graves disease. As to time point: newly diagnosed GD, antithyroid drugs for less than 3 months. There was RNA extracted from PBMCs, and the TCR library was made from it. Researchers made TCR beta libraries by using iRepertoire HTBI primers and running Arm-PCR on CDR3 regions. TCRdb ran MiXCR on the multiplex PCR reads and lists one entry per CDR3 protein. The table includes under 800,000 distinct CDR3 sequences, roughly 15% detected once. Separately, the same data were catalogued under a study of T cells in Graves' hyperthyroidism and ophthalmopathy.

The sequencing used peripheral blood mononuclear cells (PBMCs), collected at new diagnosis, from a patient treated with antithyroid drugs. The receptors shown here come from a woman aged 25 to 39 with Graves disease.

The J gene is TRBJ1-6, the V gene TRBV5-1, with no clear D. CDR1 and CDR2 (germline): SGHRS, YFSETQ. With 0 bases removed from V and 0 bases from J, the gap between germline ends came to 10 bases. This CDR3 spans 17 amino acids. In nucleotides, the CDR3 is TGCGCCAGCAGCTTGGCGCCGTGGAGCTCCTATAATTCACCCCTCCACTTT. Translating it yields CASSLAPWSSYNSPLHF.

This clonotype was observed many times. The chain couples TRBV29-1 to TRBJ2-4; perhaps TRBD2 as D (6 bases). V was cut by 7 bases and J by 3 bases, with 13 bases left in between. Germline values: CDR1 SQVTM, CDR2 ANQGSEA. The CDR3 spans 13 residues. The chain's CDR3 is CSAHRGGKNIQYF. For the CDR3, the DNA is TGCAGCGCCCATCGGGGAGGCAAAAACATTCAGTACTTC.

The V and J genes are TRBV9 and TRBJ1-2, with 7 positions matching TRBD1. CDR3 size: 16 residues. Looked up from germline, CDR1 is SGDLS and CDR2 is YYNGEE. Trimming at V came to 4 bases and at J to 2 bases, leaving 11 bases not matched to a gene. CDR3: CASSLTSTGTNYGYTF. The CDR3 nucleotides are TGTGCCAGCAGCTTAACCTCGACAGGGACAAACTATGGCTACACCTTC. Complete variable domain (other parts from reference TRBV9 and TRBJ1-2): DSGVTQTPKHLITATGQRVTLRCSPRSGDLSVYWYQQSLDQGLQFLIQYYNGEERAKGNILERFSAQQFPDLHSELNLSSLELGDSALYFCASSLTSTGTNYGYTFGSGTRLTVV.

This clonotype was seen a few times. The chain links TRBV11-2 to TRBJ2-3; no reliable D call. The length of the CDR3 is 12 residues. CDR1 and CDR2 (germline): SGHAT, FQNNGV. Trimming took 0 bases from V and 9 from J, leaving 7 bases between them. CDR3 amino acids: CASSLEVYTQYF. CDR3 DNA sequence: TGTGCCAGCAGCTTAGAGGTCTACACGCAGTATTTT.

Remarks on this clonotype: A much larger clone sits a single nucleotide away, making a read error possible. The J gene is TRBJ1-5, the V gene TRBV30, with a possible D match to TRBD1 (5 bases). The CDR3 runs to 14 residues. Deletions cut 1 base from V and 3 bases from J, with 10 bases between. Per germline, CDR1 GTSNPN and CDR2 SVGIG (reference sequence). The CDR3 DNA sequence: TGTGCCTGGAGTGCATGGGGCACCAATCAGCCCCAGCATTTT. Translating gives CAWSAWGTNQPQHF.

Many counts were recorded for this clonotype. V is TRBV28 and J is TRBJ2-7; 7 nucleotides align to TRBD2. Germline loops: CDR1 MDHEN, CDR2 SYDVKM. This CDR3 is 15 amino acids long. V lost 8 bases and J lost 7; bases outside the gene matches: 17. Here the CDR3 DNA reads TGTGCCAGCCCGCCAGCGGGGTCAAGGCACAAAGAGCAGTACTTC. Translating gives CASPPAGSRHKEQYF.

The rearrangement links TRBV3-1 to TRBJ2-7, with 8 bases matching TRBD1. This CDR3 spans 17 amino acids. J gave up 1 base and V 5 bases, and 13 bases lay outside the gene matches. The germline V gene has CDR1 LGHDT and CDR2 YNNKEL (reference sequence). CDR3 nucleotide sequence: TGTGCCAGCAGCTCCCCCCACCGGACAGGGCTTTCCTACGAGCAGTACTTC. Translated, it gives CASSSPHRTGLSYEQYF.

This clonotype occurred many times. The chain recombines TRBV11-1 with TRBJ1-3, with D unclear. Per germline, CDR1 SGHAT and CDR2 FQDESV (reference sequence). This CDR3 has 14 amino acids. V dropped 5 bases and J dropped 4 bases, with 12 bases sitting between them. Here the CDR3 reads CASSRLRHGNTIYF. The CDR3 region has the DNA TGTGCCAGCAGCCGACTCCGACACGGAAACACCATATATTTT.

This clonotype occurred many times. The chain employs TRBV28 and TRBJ1-6; D uncertain. The V gene's germline CDR1 is MDHEN and CDR2 SYDVKM. There are 12 residues in the CDR3. Trimming removed 7 bases at V and 10 bases at J, with 11 bases between. CDR3 coding DNA: TGTGCCAGCATCCGGGAGGGATCACCCCTCCACTTT. This sequence encodes CASIREGSPLHF.

There are a few counts of this clonotype. The V call is TRBV12-3 or TRBV12-4, the J call TRBJ2-2, with D hard to call. V lost 2 bases and J 0 bases, leaving 7 bases between the germline ends. The CDR3 consists of 15 residues. The CDR3 region is CASSLSTANTGELFF. The CDR3 bases are TGTGCCAGCAGTTTAAGTACCGCGAACACCGGGGAGCTGTTTTTT.

This clonotype came up a few times. The J gene is TRBJ2-1, the V gene TRBV19, with 7 bases identical to TRBD1. The CDR3 has 12 residues. The junction had 5 bases not matched to a gene; V was cut back by 4 bases and J by 11 bases. Germline V CDR1 and CDR2: LNHDA, SQIVND (reference sequence). The CDR3 sequence: CASSNTGEKQFF. In DNA, the CDR3 is TGTGCCAGTAGTAATACAGGGGAAAAGCAGTTCTTC.

This clonotype was seen only a few times. Here the CDR3 DNA reads TGTGCCAGCAGCTTAGGGACAAGAGAGACCCAGTACTTC. Encoded protein: CASSLGTRETQYF. V usage is TRBV7-3 and J usage is TRBJ2-5, with D tentatively TRBD1 (6 bases). Germline V gene lookup returns CDR1 SGHTA and CDR2 FQGTGA. CDR3 length: 13 amino acids. Trimming took 2 bases from V and 4 from J, leaving 8 bases between them.

This clonotype came up many times. The CDR3 DNA reads TGTGCCAGCAGCTTAGCAGCCGCCTACGAGCAGTACTTC. Encoded protein: CASSLAAAYEQYF. The V call is TRBV7-2, the J call TRBJ2-7; D gene unclear. CDR1 and CDR2 from the germline V gene are SGHTA and FQGNSA. V was trimmed by 0 bases and J by 2 bases, leaving 5 bases between them. The length of the CDR3 is 13 residues.

V gene TRBV19 combines with J gene TRBJ1-5; the D is unclear. CDR3 size: 14 residues. Germline loops: CDR1 LNHDA, CDR2 SQIVND (reference sequence). Deletions cut 3 bases from V and 4 bases from J, with 10 bases between. CDR3 nucleotide sequence: TGTGCCAGTAGTATTCTCTCAGAGAATCAGCCCCAGCATTTT. Amino acid sequence: CASSILSENQPQHF. Complete variable domain (other parts from reference TRBV19 and TRBJ1-5): DGGITQSPKYLFRKEGQNVTLSCEQNLNHDAMYWYRQDPGQGLRLIYYSQIVNDFQKGDIAEGYSVSREKKESFPLTVTSAQKNPTAFYLCASSILSENQPQHFGDGTRLSIL.

The V call is TRBV19, the J call TRBJ2-7; a weak D match, TRBD2 (5 bases). The CDR3 has 16 residues. Germline lookup yields CDR1 LNHDA and CDR2 SQIVND (reference sequence). Trimming left V 4 bases short and J 0 bases short, with 16 bases between. In DNA, the CDR3 is TGTGCCAGTAGTACCCCGAGCGGCGGGTGCTCCTACGAGCAGTACTTC. Translation gives CASSTPSGGCSYEQYF.

This chain links TRBV5-5 with TRBJ1-2, with D maybe TRBD1 (5 bases). CDR1 is SGHKS, CDR2 YYEKEE, per germline (reference sequence). The V and J ends lost 0 bases and 8 bases respectively, with 14 bases between them. This CDR3 has 14 amino acids. For the CDR3, the DNA is TGTGCCAGCAGCTTGGCCCAGGGTGCTGGGGGCTACACCTTC. Translated: CASSLAQGAGGYTF.

The chain carries TRBV27 and TRBJ1-6; unclear D gene. This CDR3 contains 15 residues. The germline V gene has CDR1 MNHEY and CDR2 SMNVEV (reference sequence). V was pared by 3 bases and J by 6 bases, with 12 bases between. DNA for the CDR3: TGTGCCAGCAGTTTGGCGCTAGGAAGTAATTCACCCCTCCACTTT. Protein sequence: CASSLALGSNSPLHF.

This clonotype was picked up many times. The chain is built from TRBV12-3 or TRBV12-4 and TRBJ2-4; D gene ambiguous. This CDR3 contains 15 residues. The V end lost 1 base, the J end lost 1 base, and 8 bases lay between the germline ends. CDR3 protein: CASSLGRSAKNIQYF. CDR3 DNA sequence: TGTGCCAGCAGTTTAGGGAGAAGTGCCAAAAACATTCAGTACTTC.

In this sample, this clonotype turned up many times. V gene TRBV28 combines with J gene TRBJ1-2; 7 bases are a match to TRBD1. This CDR3 has 15 residues. Germline lookup yields CDR1 MDHEN and CDR2 SYDVKM. J was trimmed by 5 bases and V by 2 bases; bases with no gene match: 8. The CDR3 region has the DNA TGTGCCAGCAGTTTACAACGCTCGACAGGGTATGGCTACACCTTC. This encodes CASSLQRSTGYGYTF.

This clonotype was picked up a small number of times. This chain connects TRBV19 to TRBJ1-5, with 10 nucleotides matching TRBD1. The junction had 11 bases not matched to a gene; V was cut back by 5 bases and J by 4 bases. The V gene's germline CDR1 is LNHDA and CDR2 SQIVND (reference sequence). This CDR3 spans 17 amino acids. The CDR3 here is CASSSPPGTGANQPQHF. In DNA form, the CDR3 reads TGTGCCAGTAGTTCCCCCCCCGGGACAGGGGCTAATCAGCCCCAGCATTTT.

This chain joins TRBV9 and TRBJ2-2, with 10 nucleotides matching TRBD2. Trimming removed 0 bases from V and 4 bases from J; junction bases left unmatched: 3. The CDR3 contains 16 residues. In germline, CDR1 is SGDLS, CDR2 YYNGEE. The CDR3 nucleotides are TGTGCCAGCAGCGTAGTCCCTAGCGGGGGCACCGGGGAGCTGTTTTTT. Translation: CASSVVPSGGTGELFF.

This clonotype was detected ten times or more. The genes are TRBV2 and TRBJ2-5, with D perhaps assigned TRBD1 or TRBD2 (6 bases each). Germline CDR1 reads SNHLY; CDR2 reads FYNNEI. The length of the CDR3 is 11 residues. V dropped 7 bases and J dropped 5 bases, with 8 bases sitting between them. The CDR3 DNA reads as TGTGCCAGCATGGGGGGCGAGACCCAGTACTTC. This translates into CASMGGETQYF.

The table lists this clonotype with many counts. The rearrangement links TRBV7-9 to TRBJ2-7; D is perhaps TRBD1 or TRBD2 (5 bases each). CDR1 SEHNR and CDR2 FQNEAQ come from the germline V gene (reference sequence). Trimming removed 6 bases from V and 0 bases from J, with 9 bases in between. The CDR3 runs 13 residues. CDR3: CASSRGYSYEQYF. The CDR3 coding sequence is TGTGCCAGCAGTCGGGGCTACTCCTACGAGCAGTACTTC.

This clonotype appeared a few times. The genes are TRBV5-1 and TRBJ2-7; D gene uncertain. This CDR3 has 12 residues. V was clipped by 1 base and J by 6 bases, with 8 bases between them. The V gene's germline CDR1 is SGHRS and CDR2 YFSETQ. CDR3 sequence: CASSLNQVEQYF. Here the CDR3 DNA reads TGCGCCAGCAGCTTGAACCAGGTCGAGCAGTACTTC.

This clonotype was seen repeatedly, ten times or more. This chain connects TRBV7-2 to TRBJ2-6; D is uncertain. CDR1 is SGHTA, CDR2 FQGNSA, per germline. The CDR3 runs to 15 residues. The V gene lost 2 bases and the J gene lost 1 base, with 6 bases spanning the gap. CDR3 bases: TGTGCCAGCAGCTTAATGAGATCTGGGGCCAACGTCCTGACTTTC. Encoded protein: CASSLMRSGANVLTF.

Worth noting for this clonotype: Without the conserved terminal phenylalanine or tryptophan, this CDR3 likely stems from a read error. V is TRBV3-1 and J is TRBJ1-5; unclear D gene. The V and J ends lost 4 bases and 1 base respectively, with 11 bases between them. The germline V gene encodes CDR1 LGHDT and CDR2 YNNKEL (reference sequence). CDR3 length: 15 amino acids. The CDR3 DNA sequence: TGTGCCAGCAGCCCCAGGCTTTCGAGCAATCAGCCCCAGCATCTT. Translation gives CASSPRLSSNQPQHL.

The table lists this clonotype with a few counts. The rearrangement uses TRBV12-3 or TRBV12-4 and TRBJ2-6, with D hard to call. Trimming took off 3 bases at V and 0 bases at J, with 9 bases between the two ends. The CDR3 runs 16 residues. The CDR3: CASSFFRLSGANVLTF. The CDR3 bases are TGTGCCAGCAGTTTTTTTCGACTCTCTGGGGCCAACGTCCTGACTTTC.

This clonotype came up many times. V gene TRBV2 combines with J gene TRBJ2-7, with D possibly matching TRBD2 (6 bases). The V end was cut by 4 bases, the J end by 7 bases, with 11 bases between. The CDR3 runs to 12 residues. Germline loops: CDR1 SNHLY, CDR2 FYNNEI. This CDR3 is CASSGTSPEQYF. As DNA, the CDR3 is TGTGCCAGCAGTGGCACTAGCCCGGAGCAGTACTTC.